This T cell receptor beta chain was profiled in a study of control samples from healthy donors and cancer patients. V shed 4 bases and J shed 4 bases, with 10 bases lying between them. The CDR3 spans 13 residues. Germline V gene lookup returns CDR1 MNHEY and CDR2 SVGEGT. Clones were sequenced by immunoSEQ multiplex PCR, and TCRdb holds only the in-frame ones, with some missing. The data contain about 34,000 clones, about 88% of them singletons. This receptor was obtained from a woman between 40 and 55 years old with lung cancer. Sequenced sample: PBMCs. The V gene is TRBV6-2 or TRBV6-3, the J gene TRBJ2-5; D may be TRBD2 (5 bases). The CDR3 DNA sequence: TGTGCCAGCAGTTTCACTAGAGGAGAGACCCAGTACTTC. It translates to CASSFTRGETQYF.